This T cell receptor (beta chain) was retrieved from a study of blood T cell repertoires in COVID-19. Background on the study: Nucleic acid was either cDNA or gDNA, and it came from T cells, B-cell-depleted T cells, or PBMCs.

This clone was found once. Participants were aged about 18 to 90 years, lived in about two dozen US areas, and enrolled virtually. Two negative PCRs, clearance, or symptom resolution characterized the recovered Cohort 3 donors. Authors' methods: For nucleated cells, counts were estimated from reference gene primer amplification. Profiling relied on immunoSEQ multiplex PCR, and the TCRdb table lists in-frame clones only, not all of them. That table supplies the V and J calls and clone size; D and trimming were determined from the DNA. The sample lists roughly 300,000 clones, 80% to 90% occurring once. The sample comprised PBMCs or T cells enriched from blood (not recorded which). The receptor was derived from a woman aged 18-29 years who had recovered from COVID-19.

The CDR3 region is CASRAGGFTEAFF. The CDR3 nucleotides read TGTGCCAGCAGAGCGGGGGGGTTCACTGAAGCTTTCTTT. The rearrangement links TRBV5-4 to TRBJ1-1; D possibly corresponds to TRBD1 (5 bases). V gave up 5 bases and J gave up 4 bases, with 12 bases separating them. In germline, CDR1 is SGHNT, CDR2 YYREEE (reference sequence). This CDR3 region has 13 residues. The whole variable domain, remainder taken from reference TRBV5-4 and TRBJ1-1, is ETGVTQSPTHLIKTRGQQVTLRCSSQSGHNTVSWYQQALGQGPQFIFQYYREEENGRGNFPPRFSGLQFPNYSSELNVNALELDDSALYLCASRAGGFTEAFFGQGTRLTVV.